This T cell receptor (beta chain) derives from a study of blood T cell repertoires in COVID-19. Living in roughly 23 US areas, the participants were between 18 and 89 years of age. The study assigned cohorts using participant-reported clinical history. In the source study's methods: Amplification with reference gene primers provided the estimates of nucleated cell counts. Data came from immunoSEQ multiplex PCR; TCRdb stores just in-frame clones and leaves some out. The V and J calls and clone size were taken over from that table, and D and trimming were inferred from the DNA. The sample records around 170,000 clones, 88% being singletons. Looked up from germline, CDR1 is LNHNV and CDR2 is YYDKDF (reference sequence). CDR3 length equals 15 residues. With 0 bases removed from V and 1 base from J, the gap between germline ends came to 10 bases.

The genes are TRBV15 and TRBJ2-7; D may be TRBD1 (6 bases). The clonotype originates from a woman aged 18-29 years who had recovered from COVID-19. The sequenced sample was PBMCs or T cells enriched from blood (not recorded which). The CDR3, as DNA: TGTGCCACCAGCAGAGAACAGGGCCTTTCCTACGAGCAGTACTTC. Translating gives CATSREQGLSYEQYF.